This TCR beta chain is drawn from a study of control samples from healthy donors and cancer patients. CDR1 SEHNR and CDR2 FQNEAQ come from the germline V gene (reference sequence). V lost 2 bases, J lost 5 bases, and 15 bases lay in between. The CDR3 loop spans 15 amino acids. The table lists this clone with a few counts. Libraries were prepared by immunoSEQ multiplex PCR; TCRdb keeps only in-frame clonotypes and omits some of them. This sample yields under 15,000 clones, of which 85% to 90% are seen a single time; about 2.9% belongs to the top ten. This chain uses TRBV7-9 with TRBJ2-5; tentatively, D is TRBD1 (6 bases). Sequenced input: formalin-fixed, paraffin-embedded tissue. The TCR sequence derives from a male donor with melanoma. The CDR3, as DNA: TGTGCCAGCAGCTTATTTTTGGGGGCCGAGGAGACCCAGTACTTC. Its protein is CASSLFLGAEETQYF.